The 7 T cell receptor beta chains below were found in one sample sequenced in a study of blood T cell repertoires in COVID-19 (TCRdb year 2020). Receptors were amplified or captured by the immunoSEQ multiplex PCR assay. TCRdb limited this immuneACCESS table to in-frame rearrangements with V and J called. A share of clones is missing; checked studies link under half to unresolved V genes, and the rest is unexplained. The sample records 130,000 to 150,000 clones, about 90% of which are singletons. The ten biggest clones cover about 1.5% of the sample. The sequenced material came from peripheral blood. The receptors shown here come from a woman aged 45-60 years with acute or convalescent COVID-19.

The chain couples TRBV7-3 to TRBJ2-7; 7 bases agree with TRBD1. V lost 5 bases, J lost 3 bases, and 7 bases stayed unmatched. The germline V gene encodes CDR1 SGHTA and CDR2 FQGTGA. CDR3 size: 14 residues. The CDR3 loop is CASSPDPGGYEQYF. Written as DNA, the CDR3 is TGTGCCAGCAGCCCCGACCCAGGGGGCTACGAGCAGTACTTC.

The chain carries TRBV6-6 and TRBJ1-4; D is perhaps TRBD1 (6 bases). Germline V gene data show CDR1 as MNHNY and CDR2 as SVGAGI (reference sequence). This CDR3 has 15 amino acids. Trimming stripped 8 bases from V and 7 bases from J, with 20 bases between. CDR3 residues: CASQETGTTGEKLFF. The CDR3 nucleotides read TGTGCCAGCCAAGAGACCGGGACAACTGGTGAAAAACTGTTTTTT.

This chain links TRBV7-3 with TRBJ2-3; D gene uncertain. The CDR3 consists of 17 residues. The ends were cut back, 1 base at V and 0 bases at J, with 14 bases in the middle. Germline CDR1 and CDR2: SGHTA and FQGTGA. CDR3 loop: CASSLKFEAGSTDTQYF. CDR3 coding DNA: TGTGCCAGCAGCTTAAAATTTGAGGCCGGTAGCACAGATACGCAGTATTTT.

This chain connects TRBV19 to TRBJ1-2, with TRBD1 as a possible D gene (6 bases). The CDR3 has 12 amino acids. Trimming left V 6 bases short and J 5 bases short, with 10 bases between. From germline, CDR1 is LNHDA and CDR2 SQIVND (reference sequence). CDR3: CASRDSVYGYTF. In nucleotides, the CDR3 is TGTGCCAGTAGGGACAGCGTTTATGGCTACACCTTC.

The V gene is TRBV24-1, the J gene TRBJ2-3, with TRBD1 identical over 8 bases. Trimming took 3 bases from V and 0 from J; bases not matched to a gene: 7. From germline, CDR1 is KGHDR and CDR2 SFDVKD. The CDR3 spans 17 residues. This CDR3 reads CATSDGTGGTSTDTQYF. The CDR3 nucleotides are TGTGCCACCAGTGATGGAACAGGGGGGACTAGCACAGATACGCAGTATTTT.

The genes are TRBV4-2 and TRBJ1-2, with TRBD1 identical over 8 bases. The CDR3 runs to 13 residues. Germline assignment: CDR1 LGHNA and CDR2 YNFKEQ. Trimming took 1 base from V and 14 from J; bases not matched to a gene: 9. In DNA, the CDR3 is TGTGCCAGCAGCCAAGTCCGTCAGGGGGCGAGTACCTTC. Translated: CASSQVRQGASTF.

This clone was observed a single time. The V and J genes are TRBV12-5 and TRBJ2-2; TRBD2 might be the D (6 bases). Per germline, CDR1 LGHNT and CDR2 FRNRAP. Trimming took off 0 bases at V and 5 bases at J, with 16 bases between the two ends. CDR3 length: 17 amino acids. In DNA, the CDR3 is TGTGCTAGTGGTTTGGTATACGGGTTGGGAGGTACCGGGGAGCTGTTTTTT. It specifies CASGLVYGLGGTGELFF.